These 15 T cell receptor beta chains were sequenced from one sample in a study of shared clonotypes between healthy human individuals. Naive CD8 cells were CD45RO-negative, positively selected for CCR7, excluding terminally differentiated effector memory CD45RA+ cells. Some clones are missing from TCRdb's copy, which holds only in-frame ones; the method was immunoSEQ multiplex PCR. The sample includes about 2 million clones, over 85% seen only once; the top ten take 0.95% to 1.5%. Sequencing input: naive CD8+ T cells sorted from blood. These receptors all come from a man aged 18 to 30 in good health.

This chain connects TRBV11-2 to TRBJ1-1; no reliable D call. The CDR3 sequence is 14 residues long. From germline, CDR1 is SGHAT and CDR2 FQNNGV. Between the trimmed V and J ends, which lost 1 base and 0 bases, there was a span of 6 bases. The CDR3 DNA follows: TGTGCCAGCAGCTTAGTGGAGGTGAACACTGAAGCTTTCTTT. Translating gives CASSLVEVNTEAFF.

The J gene is TRBJ2-7, the V gene TRBV6-1; TRBD2 might be the D (6 bases). Trimming took off 8 bases at V and 3 bases at J, with 14 bases between the two ends. The CDR3 extends over 13 amino acids. Germline-derived CDR1 and CDR2 are MNHNS and SASEGT. The CDR3 reads CASSEEGYYEQYF. CDR3 nucleotides: TGTGCCAGCTCGGAGGAGGGTTACTACGAGCAGTACTTC.

V gene TRBV27 combines with J gene TRBJ1-1, with D maybe TRBD1 (6 bases). V was cut by 5 bases and J by 3 bases, with 10 bases left in between. There are 13 residues in the CDR3. Germline V CDR1 and CDR2: MNHEY, SMNVEV (reference sequence). This CDR3 reads CASSTGADTEAFF. The CDR3 nucleotides are TGTGCCAGCAGTACGGGGGCGGACACTGAAGCTTTCTTT.

This chain joins TRBV27 and TRBJ2-7; TRBD2 matches 8 bases. This CDR3 is built from 15 residues. V was pared by 5 bases and J by 0 bases, with 6 bases of the junction left unmatched. The germline V gene has CDR1 MNHEY and CDR2 SMNVEV (reference sequence). CDR3 amino acids: CASSQGGGHSYEQYF. The CDR3 DNA reads as TGTGCCAGCAGTCAGGGCGGGGGGCACTCCTACGAGCAGTACTTC.

V and J are TRBV18 and TRBJ2-2, with D maybe TRBD1 (5 bases). Germline CDR1 is KGHSH and CDR2 is LQKENI. The CDR3 has 16 residues. The germline V and J ends were trimmed by 5 bases and 0 bases, with 13 bases remaining between them. The CDR3 spells CASSDDREANTGELFF. The CDR3 coding sequence is TGTGCCAGCTCAGACGACAGAGAAGCGAACACCGGGGAGCTGTTTTTT. Together with reference TRBV18 and TRBJ2-2, the CDR3 gives the full variable domain: NAGVMQNPRHLVRRRGQEARLRCSPMKGHSHVYWYRQLPEEGLKFMVYLQKENIIDESGMPKERFSAEFPKEGPSILRIQQVVRGDSAAYFCASSDDREANTGELFFGEGSRLTVL.

This sequence joins TRBV6-5 and TRBJ2-5; TRBD2 might be the D (7 bases). V lost 2 bases and J lost 1, with 11 bases in between. The CDR3 loop spans 15 amino acids. Germline CDR1 MNHEY, CDR2 SVGAGI. Written as DNA, the CDR3 is TGTGCCAGCAGTTACGGGGGGGCGACCCAAGAGACCCAGTACTTC. This sequence encodes CASSYGGATQETQYF.

The chain is built from TRBV28 and TRBJ2-2; 9 nucleotides match TRBD1. The ends lost 7 bases at V and 1 base at J; junction bases unmatched: 7. Germline CDR1 and CDR2: MDHEN and SYDVKM. The CDR3 is 16 amino acids. CDR3 sequence (DNA): TGTGCCAGCATCCGGGACAGGGAGGAGAACACCGGGGAGCTGTTTTTT. Protein product: CASIRDREENTGELFF.

The rearrangement joins TRBV2 to TRBJ1-5, with D tentatively TRBD1 (5 bases). The V and J ends lost 5 bases and 7 bases respectively, with 18 bases between them. Germline CDR1 SNHLY, CDR2 FYNNEI. The CDR3 runs 15 residues. CDR3 residues: CASSPGTAAWQPQHF. In DNA, the CDR3 is TGTGCCAGCAGTCCTGGGACTGCCGCGTGGCAGCCCCAGCATTTT.

The V call is TRBV28, the J call TRBJ2-3, with 12 bases lining up with TRBD2. Trimming removed 3 bases from V and 5 bases from J; junction bases left unmatched: 15. CDR3 length: 19 residues. Germline CDR1 MDHEN, CDR2 SYDVKM. The CDR3 DNA reads as TGTGCCAGCAGTTTGCACATACTGACGACTAGCGGGGGTGTAGATACGCAGTATTTT. Amino acids: CASSLHILTTSGGVDTQYF.

The chain employs TRBV27 and TRBJ2-7; tentatively, D is TRBD2 (5 bases). The CDR3 is 14 residues long. Trimming pared 3 bases from V and 1 base from J, leaving 10 bases between. The germline CDR1 and CDR2 sequences are MNHEY and SMNVEV (reference sequence). The CDR3: CASSFRGTSYEQYF. In DNA, the CDR3 is TGTGCCAGCAGTTTCCGGGGTACGTCCTACGAGCAGTACTTC.

This clone was seen a single time. CDR3 coding DNA: TGCGCCAGCAGCCAAGATCTGGCAGGGACCTCTGGAAACACCATATATTTT. Translated: CASSQDLAGTSGNTIYF. The rearrangement joins TRBV4-3 to TRBJ1-3; maybe TRBD1 (5 bases). Germline CDR1 is LGHNA and CDR2 is YSLEER. The CDR3 is 17 amino acids. V gave up 0 bases and J gave up 0 bases, with 12 bases separating them.

This rearrangement joins TRBV6-5 to TRBJ2-7; tentatively, D is TRBD2 (5 bases). V lost 2 bases, J lost 4 bases, and 18 bases lay in between. The length of the CDR3 is 16 residues. Germline CDR1 is MNHEY and CDR2 is SVGAGI. In DNA, the CDR3 is TGTGCCAGCAGTTACGAGGTCTCTGCCGGACTGTACGAGCAGTACTTC. Translating it yields CASSYEVSAGLYEQYF.

The J gene is TRBJ1-2, the V gene TRBV10-3, with a weak D call TRBD1 (5 bases). Trimming removed 4 bases from V and 7 bases from J, with 19 bases in between. Germline CDR1 ENHRY, CDR2 SYGVKD. The length of the CDR3 is 15 residues. The DNA for the CDR3 is TGTGCCATCAGTGGGGCCGAGGGGCGGATTCGTGGCTACACCTTC. Translation: CAISGAEGRIRGYTF.

The gene calls are TRBV10-3 and TRBJ2-4, with D possibly called TRBD1 or TRBD2 (5 bases each). Germline CDR1 ENHRY, CDR2 SYGVKD. The V and J ends lost 2 bases and 8 bases respectively, with 19 bases between them. There are 16 residues in the CDR3. Here the CDR3 DNA reads TGTGCCATCAGTGAGACTTGGGACCCCGCCAAGGACATTCAGTACTTC. Translation: CAISETWDPAKDIQYF.

The J gene is TRBJ1-3, the V gene TRBV28, with TRBD1 as a possible D gene (5 bases). The ends were cut back, 7 bases at V and 4 bases at J, with 17 bases in the middle. Germline V lookup: CDR1 MDHEN, CDR2 SYDVKM. The CDR3 length is 15 residues. In nucleotides, the CDR3 is TGTGCCAGCACCCCGGCAGGGAGCTCCGGAAACACCATATATTTT. It is translated as CASTPAGSSGNTIYF.